Following are 6 T cell receptor beta chains from one sample sequenced in a study of blood T cell repertoires in COVID-19. Only in-frame clones appear in the TCRdb table, and some are missing; sequencing was by immunoSEQ multiplex PCR. The table records over 200,000 clones, nearly 90% of them present only once. Sequences were obtained from peripheral blood. Every receptor here comes from a woman younger than 30 who had recovered from COVID-19.

The V call is TRBV18, the J call TRBJ2-3; no reliable D call. V was clipped by 6 bases and J by 0 bases, with 16 bases between them. The CDR3 loop spans 16 amino acids. Per germline, CDR1 KGHSH and CDR2 LQKENI. The CDR3 DNA reads TGTGCCAGCTCTTCCCAGCGCCAGACTAGCACAGATACGCAGTATTTT. Translating gives CASSSQRQTSTDTQYF.

The genes are TRBV6-6 and TRBJ1-1, with D possibly matching TRBD1 (6 bases). The V end was cut by 3 bases, the J end by 4 bases, with 12 bases between. Germline V gives CDR1 MNHNY, CDR2 SVGAGI (reference sequence). The CDR3 has 14 amino acids. The CDR3 reads CASSYPTGITEAFF. In DNA, the CDR3 is TGTGCCAGCAGTTATCCGACAGGCATCACTGAAGCTTTCTTT.

This chain uses TRBV5-4 with TRBJ1-1; D may be TRBD1 (5 bases). Deletions cut 0 bases from V and 9 bases from J, with 15 bases between. The CDR3 loop spans 14 amino acids. Looked up from germline, CDR1 is SGHNT and CDR2 is YYREEE (reference sequence). In nucleotides, the CDR3 is TGTGCCAGCAGCTTGGAGGTCCAGGGCCACCAAGCTTTCTTT. Translation: CASSLEVQGHQAFF.

The genes are TRBV6-4 and TRBJ2-3; 10 bases fit TRBD2. This CDR3 has 14 amino acids. J lost 5 bases, V lost 6 bases, and 5 bases had no gene match. Per germline, CDR1 MRHNA and CDR2 SNTAGT. CDR3 region: CASRDLAGEDTQYF. The CDR3, as DNA: TGTGCCAGCAGAGATCTAGCGGGAGAAGATACGCAGTATTTT.

The chain is built from TRBV6-5 and TRBJ2-7, with 11 bases identical to TRBD2. In germline, CDR1 is MNHEY, CDR2 SVGAGI. The ends lost 2 bases at V and 6 bases at J; junction bases unmatched: 6. There are 15 residues in the CDR3. In DNA, the CDR3 is TGTGCCAGCAGTTACGGACTAGCGGGCGCCTTCGAGCAGTACTTC. It translates to CASSYGLAGAFEQYF.

This clone has a single count. This rearrangement joins TRBV9 to TRBJ2-1; tentative D call: TRBD2 (7 bases). The CDR3 totals 15 residues. From germline, CDR1 is SGDLS and CDR2 YYNGEE. Trimming left V 2 bases short and J 3 bases short, with 12 bases between. CDR3 in DNA: TGTGCCAGCAGCGTCGGCGGGGGCCACTACAATGAGCAGTTCTTC. Encoded protein: CASSVGGGHYNEQFF.